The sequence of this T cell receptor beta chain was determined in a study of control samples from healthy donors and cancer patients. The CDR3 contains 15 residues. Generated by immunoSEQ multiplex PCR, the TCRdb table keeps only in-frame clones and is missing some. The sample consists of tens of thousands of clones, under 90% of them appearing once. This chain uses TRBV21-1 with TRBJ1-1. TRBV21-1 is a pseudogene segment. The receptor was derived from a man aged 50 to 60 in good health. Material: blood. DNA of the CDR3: TGTGCCAGCAGCAAAAACCCCGGGCCCTACACTGAAGCTTTCTTT. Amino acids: CASSKNPGPYTEAFF.